Listed here are 10 T cell receptor beta chains from one sample, sequenced in a study of cytomegalovirus exposure and HLA in healthy donors. Amplification used 60 Vbeta primers and 13 Jbeta primers. TCRdb's table, derived via immunoSEQ multiplex PCR, lists solely in-frame clones and lacks some. The table has around 180,000 clones, 80% to 85% seen once. Sequencing was done on a sample of PBMCs. These receptors all come from a boy younger than 18 in good health and CMV-seronegative.

J is TRBJ2-2 and V is TRBV11-2, with 7 bases identical to TRBD1. This CDR3 comprises 15 residues. With 1 base clipped from V and 3 bases from J, the junction kept 2 bases outside the gene matches. Germline CDR1 and CDR2: SGHAT and FQNNGV. The CDR3 protein is CASSLATGYTGELFF. The CDR3 DNA sequence: TGTGCCAGCAGCTTAGCGACAGGGTACACCGGGGAGCTGTTTTTT.

The rearrangement joins TRBV29-1 to TRBJ2-7; a weak D match, TRBD2 (5 bases). This CDR3 comprises 13 residues. Germline assignment: CDR1 SQVTM and CDR2 ANQGSEA. The ends were cut back, 5 bases at V and 5 bases at J, with 16 bases in the middle. Written as DNA, the CDR3 is TGCAGCGTTAAAGCGGAAACGGGGAACGAGCAGTACTTC. Its translation is CSVKAETGNEQYF.

The chain links TRBV6-5 to TRBJ1-1, with D perhaps TRBD1 (6 bases). Trimming shortened V by 4 bases and J by 0 bases, and 9 bases separated the two germline ends. The germline V gene encodes CDR1 MNHEY and CDR2 SVGAGI. This CDR3 contains 14 residues. CDR3 coding DNA: TGTGCCAGCAGTTCAACAGGGATGAACACTGAAGCTTTCTTT. Protein: CASSSTGMNTEAFF.

CDR3 sequence: CATSNTAQTSGSRVGETQYF. In DNA form, the CDR3 reads TGTGCCACCAGCAATACCGCCCAGACTAGCGGGAGTAGGGTGGGAGAGACCCAGTACTTC. This sequence joins TRBV15 and TRBJ2-5; 12 nucleotides agree with TRBD2. The trim removed 4 bases at V and 4 bases at J, leaving 19 bases unmatched. The CDR3 runs to 20 residues. CDR1 LNHNV and CDR2 YYDKDF come from the germline V gene (reference sequence).

This clone was seen just once. The chain combines TRBV19 with TRBJ2-5, with D possibly TRBD2 on 6 matching bases. Per germline, CDR1 LNHDA and CDR2 SQIVND (reference sequence). This CDR3 contains 14 residues. V was cut by 4 bases and J by 4 bases, with 13 bases left in between. CDR3 sequence (DNA): TGTGCCAGTAGTAATGTGGCGGGGAGAGAGACCCAGTACTTC. This sequence encodes CASSNVAGRETQYF.

CDR3 sequence (DNA): TGTGCCAGCAGTTTCCTGTCCGTTAGCACAGATACGCAGTATTTT. Protein: CASSFLSVSTDTQYF. The rearrangement uses TRBV27 and TRBJ2-3; D call uncertain. Trimming cost V 3 bases and J 0 bases, with 10 bases left between them. Germline loops: CDR1 MNHEY, CDR2 SMNVEV (reference sequence). The CDR3 is 15 residues long.

The rearrangement joins TRBV5-1 to TRBJ1-1, with D possibly being TRBD1 (5 bases). Germline CDR1 reads SGHRS; CDR2 reads YFSETQ. CDR3 length equals 15 residues. V was cut by 1 base and J by 1 base, with 11 bases left in between. The CDR3 DNA reads TGCGCCAGCAGCTTGAGTGGACACGGGAACACTGAAGCTTTCTTT. It is translated as CASSLSGHGNTEAFF.

The V call is TRBV12-5, the J call TRBJ1-4; TRBD1 matches 7 bases. The CDR3 extends over 14 amino acids. V dropped 4 bases and J dropped 3; count of bases not matched to a gene: 2. Germline CDR1 and CDR2: LGHNT and FRNRAP. The CDR3 spells CASGSDRANEKLFF. The CDR3 bases are TGTGCTAGTGGTTCAGACAGGGCTAATGAAAAACTGTTTTTT.

Worth noting for this clone: An end of the junction differs from the germline gene, which may be a read error. The chain has TRBV6-5 and TRBJ2-7, with D possibly matching TRBD1 (5 bases). The CDR3 sequence is 16 residues long. CDR1 MNHEY and CDR2 SVGAGI come from the germline V gene. This CDR3 is CASTYDPTGRYYEQYF. CDR3 nucleotides: TGTGCCAGCACTTACGACCCAACAGGCAGGTACTACGAGCAGTACTTC.

V gene TRBV29-1 combines with J gene TRBJ2-7; D might be TRBD2 (6 bases). V lost 5 bases and J 5 bases, leaving 19 bases between the germline ends. Germline CDR1 SQVTM, CDR2 ANQGSEA. The CDR3 sequence is 14 residues long. The DNA for the CDR3 is TGCAGCGTTAAGGCGGGGAAGCAGCCGGACGAGCAGTACTTC. It yields the protein CSVKAGKQPDEQYF.